This is a list of T cell receptor beta chains from one sample in a study of neurological immune-mediated disorders. TCRdb redid the calling of the 5' RACE reads with MiXCR, one entry per CDR3 protein. The sample has under 70,000 distinct CDR3 sequences; 2.5% to 3.5% are singletons. Sequencing used PBMCs. The receptor set was obtained from a woman aged 50 to 60 with multiple sclerosis. CDR3s include the opening cysteine and the closing phenylalanine or tryptophan. Clone sizes are given selectively: once, few, many, or a class where the clone is expanded.

V gene: TRBV12-3/TRBV12-4; J gene: TRBJ1-5; clone size: many; CDR3 protein: CASGQGISQPQHF
V gene: TRBV6-5; J gene: TRBJ1-2; clone size: many; CDR3 protein: CASSTREDYGYTF
V gene: TRBV9; J gene: TRBJ1-3; clone size: many; CDR3 protein: CASSVGGTAYSYSGNTIYF
V gene: TRBV7-8; J gene: TRBJ1-2; clone size: many; CDR3 protein: CASSPGSRTRVGYTF
V gene: TRBV20-1; J gene: TRBJ2-1; clone size: NA; CDR3 protein: CSARAPGRSPDEQFF
V gene: TRBV7-2; J gene: TRBJ1-6; clone size: many; CDR3 protein: CASTSSTSYNSPLHF
V gene: TRBV4-1; J gene: TRBJ1-1; clone size: many; CDR3 protein: CASSQDIGTGGKTFF
V gene: TRBV5-1; J gene: TRBJ1-1; clone size: many; CDR3 protein: CASSLGGAAGTEAFF
V gene: TRBV18; J gene: TRBJ2-7; clone size: many; CDR3 protein: CASSPLPVGNSYEQYF
V gene: TRBV5-5; J gene: TRBJ2-7; clone size: many; CDR3 protein: CASSFLRVSYEQYF
V gene: TRBV6-2/TRBV6-3; J gene: TRBJ1-2; clone size: many; CDR3 protein: CASSYAVSSVGGYTF
V gene: TRBV5-1; J gene: TRBJ2-5; clone size: many; CDR3 protein: CASSLASSFGQETQYF
V gene: TRBV29-1; J gene: TRBJ2-7; clone size: few; CDR3 protein: CSVVWRENSYEQYF
V gene: TRBV7-2; J gene: TRBJ2-3; clone size: many; CDR3 protein: CASSNTDTQYF
V gene: TRBV5-1; J gene: TRBJ2-2; clone size: many; CDR3 protein: CASSAEGPVNTGELFF
V gene: TRBV9; J gene: TRBJ2-1; clone size: many; CDR3 protein: CASSFDRGEQFF
V gene: TRBV5-4; J gene: TRBJ2-3; clone size: many; CDR3 protein: CASSLVGRNTQYF
V gene: TRBV7-2; J gene: TRBJ2-1; clone size: many; CDR3 protein: CASSHPIKSAGGSQSSYNEQFF
V gene: TRBV6-1; J gene: TRBJ2-1; clone size: many; CDR3 protein: CASSEALAFSYNEQFF
V gene: TRBV5-1; J gene: TRBJ2-1; clone size: many; CDR3 protein: CASSPLRGSEQFF
V gene: TRBV4-3; J gene: TRBJ2-2; clone size: many; CDR3 protein: CASSHVSGLFGELFF
V gene: TRBV4-1; J gene: TRBJ2-1; clone size: many; CDR3 protein: CASSQPSLSSYNEQFF